This T cell receptor (beta chain) was captured by sequencing in a study of cytomegalovirus exposure and HLA in healthy donors. A note on this clone: The antigen remains unidentified.

Profiled with immunoSEQ multiplex PCR; TCRdb holds only in-frame clones, not every one. Found here are 150,000 to 160,000 clones, 65% to 90% of them singletons; the top ten hold about 20%. Points from the study as a whole: Investigators reported fewer than 200 TCR beta chains as tied to cytomegalovirus.

The germline V gene has CDR1 SGHAT and CDR2 FQDESV (reference sequence). With V trimmed by 5 bases and J by 0 bases, 6 bases remained unmatched. This CDR3 contains 15 residues. The receptor comes from a man aged 18 to 29 in good health and CMV-seropositive. V usage is TRBV11-1 and J usage is TRBJ2-7; 8 bases align to TRBD1. Material: PBMCs. CDR3 coding DNA: TGTGCCAGCAGCGCCTGGGACAGGAGCTCCTACGAGCAGTACTTC. Its translation: CASSAWDRSSYEQYF.